A single sample is the source of the 21 T cell receptor beta chains below, sequenced in a study of blood T cell repertoires in COVID-19. Libraries were prepared by immunoSEQ multiplex PCR; TCRdb keeps only in-frame clonotypes and omits some of them. The sample has 90,000 to 130,000 clones; 85% to 90% are singletons. The sample was peripheral blood. Source of these receptors: a woman between 45 and 65 years old with acute or convalescent COVID-19.

The CDR3, as DNA: TGTGCCTGGAGCGAGGGACTAGCGGGAGGAGAGACCCAGTACTTC. Translation: CAWSEGLAGGETQYF. J is TRBJ2-5 and V is TRBV30, with 15 nucleotides matching TRBD2. The CDR3 consists of 15 residues. J lost 4 bases, V lost 3 bases, and 3 bases had no gene match. Germline CDR1 is GTSNPN and CDR2 is SVGIG (reference sequence).

V is TRBV18 and J is TRBJ1-1; D may be TRBD1 (6 bases). The V gene lost 6 bases and the J gene lost 10 bases, with 15 bases spanning the gap. Germline V lookup: CDR1 KGHSH, CDR2 LQKENI. This CDR3 has 12 residues. The CDR3 DNA reads TGTGCCAGCTCCCCGGGACAATTGGGAGCTTTCTTT. Residues: CASSPGQLGAFF.

This chain uses TRBV19 with TRBJ2-7, with 9 bases matching TRBD2. The CDR3 contains 18 residues. J gave up 0 bases and V 4 bases, and 13 bases lay outside the gene matches. Looked up from germline, CDR1 is LNHDA and CDR2 is SQIVND (reference sequence). CDR3 residues: CASSTPSPSGMISYEQYF. Written as DNA, the CDR3 is TGTGCCAGTAGTACCCCCTCCCCTAGCGGGATGATCTCCTACGAGCAGTACTTC.

This chain links TRBV11-3 with TRBJ2-1, with 9 bases identical to TRBD2. V was pared by 5 bases and J by 2 bases, with 10 bases of the junction left unmatched. Germline CDR1 SGHNT, CDR2 YENEEA. The length of the CDR3 is 17 residues. The CDR3 sequence: CASSPPTSGPTYNEQFF. CDR3 bases: TGTGCCAGCAGCCCTCCGACTAGCGGACCTACCTACAATGAGCAGTTCTTC.

The chain employs TRBV6-5 and TRBJ2-2; 7 nucleotides line up with TRBD1. Germline lookup yields CDR1 MNHEY and CDR2 SVGAGI. The junction had 3 bases not matched to a gene; V was cut back by 6 bases and J by 5 bases. The CDR3 has 13 residues. The CDR3 coding sequence is TGTGCCAGCAGGGTGACAGGGACCGGGGAGCTGTTTTTT. This codes for CASRVTGTGELFF.

This clone was seen more than once but under ten times. The rearrangement links TRBV12-3 or TRBV12-4 to TRBJ1-1; no definite D call. V lost 6 bases and J 0 bases, leaving 8 bases between the germline ends. The CDR3 loop spans 13 amino acids. The CDR3 DNA reads TGTGCCAGCAGAGCATCAATGAACACTGAAGCTTTCTTT. Translating it yields CASRASMNTEAFF.

This chain uses TRBV28 with TRBJ1-2; possibly TRBD1 for D (5 bases). This CDR3 is 16 amino acids long. Trimming cost V 3 bases and J 4 bases, with 18 bases left between them. Germline V gene data show CDR1 as MDHEN and CDR2 as SYDVKM. The CDR3 is CASSLGGVGVSYGYTF. The CDR3 DNA sequence: TGTGCCAGCAGTTTGGGGGGTGTGGGGGTATCCTATGGCTACACCTTC.

V and J are TRBV28 and TRBJ1-5; D unclear. Germline CDR1 and CDR2: MDHEN and SYDVKM. The CDR3 runs 15 residues. V was pared by 6 bases and J by 4 bases, with 16 bases between. The CDR3 DNA reads TGTGCCAGCAGCCCTACCGGAGGGAGGAATCAGCCCCAGCATTTT. It codes for CASSPTGGRNQPQHF.

This clone is a singleton in its sample. The chain is built from TRBV12-3 or TRBV12-4 and TRBJ2-5; possible D gene TRBD1, 6 bases. The CDR3 length is 13 residues. V lost 6 bases to trimming and J lost 1 base, with 9 bases between them. The CDR3 spells CASSQDSQETQYF. The CDR3 region has the DNA TGTGCCAGCAGCCAGGACAGCCAAGAGACCCAGTACTTC.

The V gene is TRBV24-1, the J gene TRBJ2-2, with D possibly TRBD2 on 6 matching bases. Germline CDR1 KGHDR, CDR2 SFDVKD. The V end lost 12 bases, the J end lost 4 bases, and 20 bases lay between the germline ends. The CDR3 loop spans 15 amino acids. Here the CDR3 DNA reads TGTGCCTCCACCCGGCGGGGTGGGGTCACCGGGGAGCTGTTTTTT. This gives the protein CASTRRGGVTGELFF.

The rearrangement uses TRBV19 and TRBJ2-2; TRBD2 matches 7 bases. The CDR3 length is 18 residues. V dropped 9 bases and J dropped 2; count of bases not matched to a gene: 18. Germline V CDR1 and CDR2: LNHDA, SQIVND (reference sequence). DNA for the CDR3: TGTGCCAGCGGGGGGTTTGGAACGGGCGCCGCCAACACCGGGGAGCTGTTTTTT. This encodes CASGGFGTGAANTGELFF.

The chain links TRBV2 to TRBJ2-3; 7 nucleotides align to TRBD2. With 7 bases clipped from V and 2 bases from J, the junction kept 9 bases outside the gene matches. This CDR3 region has 15 residues. Germline CDR1 reads SNHLY; CDR2 reads FYNNEI. The CDR3 here is CASNRGSGSTDTQYF. The CDR3 DNA reads as TGTGCCAGCAACCGGGGTAGCGGGTCCACAGATACGCAGTATTTT. Variable domain in full (rest from reference TRBV2 and TRBJ2-3): EPEVTQTPSHQVTQMGQEVILRCVPISNHLYFYWYRQILGQKVEFLVSFYNNEISEKSEIFDDQFSVERPDGSNFTLKIRSTKLEDSAMYFCASNRGSGSTDTQYFGPGTRLTVL.

The chain combines TRBV18 with TRBJ1-5, with 8 bases aligning to TRBD1. V shed 5 bases, J shed 0 bases, and the junction held 6 bases outside the gene matches. The length of the CDR3 is 16 residues. The V gene's germline CDR1 is KGHSH and CDR2 LQKENI. DNA for the CDR3: TGTGCCAGCTCAGATGGACAGGGTCTTAGCAATCAGCCCCAGCATTTT. Encoded protein: CASSDGQGLSNQPQHF. Based on the CDR3 plus reference TRBV18 and TRBJ1-5, the full variable domain is NAGVMQNPRHLVRRRGQEARLRCSPMKGHSHVYWYRQLPEEGLKFMVYLQKENIIDESGMPKERFSAEFPKEGPSILRIQQVVRGDSAAYFCASSDGQGLSNQPQHFGDGTRLSIL.

The CDR3 is CASSIYQSGGYEQYF. In DNA form, the CDR3 reads TGTGCCAGCAGTATCTATCAATCCGGGGGATACGAGCAGTACTTC. The chain carries TRBV28 and TRBJ2-7; a possible D gene is TRBD2 (6 bases). Trimming pared 5 bases from V and 4 bases from J, leaving 18 bases between. The CDR3 consists of 15 residues. Germline V lookup: CDR1 MDHEN, CDR2 SYDVKM.

This rearrangement joins TRBV19 to TRBJ2-4; D possibly corresponds to TRBD2 (6 bases). Germline CDR1 reads LNHDA; CDR2 reads SQIVND (reference sequence). Deletions cut 6 bases from V and 6 bases from J, with 15 bases between. The CDR3 sequence is 14 residues long. The CDR3 nucleotides read TGTGCCAGTAGCCCCGGGAGAAAGGGAAACATTCAGTACTTC. It specifies CASSPGRKGNIQYF.

The chain joins TRBV7-9 to TRBJ1-2; TRBD1 agrees at 7 bases. With V trimmed by 6 bases and J by 4 bases, 11 bases remained unmatched. From germline, CDR1 is SEHNR and CDR2 FQNEAQ (reference sequence). The length of the CDR3 is 15 residues. CDR3 bases: TGTGCCAGCAGTTACGATGACAGGGTAGGCTATGGCTACACCTTC. It specifies CASSYDDRVGYGYTF. Drawing the rest from reference TRBV7-9 and TRBJ1-2, the complete variable domain is DTGVSQNPRHKITKRGQNVTFRCDPISEHNRLYWYRQTLGQGPEFLTYFQNEAQLEKSRLLSDRFSAERPKGSFSTLEIQRTEQGDSAMYLCASSYDDRVGYGYTFGSGTRLTVV.

This clone was observed a single time. The chain combines TRBV19 with TRBJ1-4, with D tentatively TRBD1 (6 bases). Germline-derived CDR1 and CDR2 are LNHDA and SQIVND (reference sequence). V was shortened by 4 bases and J by 0 bases, with 9 bases between the two germline ends. This CDR3 comprises 15 residues. CDR3 nucleotide sequence: TGTGCCAGTAGTACCGGACAGACAACTAATGAAAAACTGTTTTTT. It yields the protein CASSTGQTTNEKLFF.

This clone has a single count. V gene TRBV5-1 combines with J gene TRBJ1-1, with 8 positions matching TRBD1. The CDR3 length is 12 residues. In germline, CDR1 is SGHRS, CDR2 YFSETQ. The ends lost 4 bases at V and 8 bases at J; junction bases unmatched: 4. The CDR3 loop reads CASSVDRGEAFF. The CDR3 bases are TGCGCCAGCAGCGTAGACAGGGGCGAAGCTTTCTTT.

The genes are TRBV3-1 (or the pseudogene TRBV3-2) and TRBJ2-3, with a tentative D call TRBD2 (6 bases). CDR1 and CDR2 (germline): LGHDT, YNNKEL (reference sequence). CDR3 size: 16 residues. The V end lost 2 bases, the J end lost 4 bases, and 16 bases lay between the germline ends. The CDR3 nucleotides read TGTGCCAGCAGCCAACCGGTACCCACGGGGGCAGATACGCAGTATTTT. This codes for CASSQPVPTGADTQYF.

The chain carries TRBV10-2 and TRBJ2-1; 9 bases align to TRBD2. This CDR3 region has 13 residues. With V trimmed by 11 bases and J by 5 bases, 7 bases remained unmatched. Per the germline V gene, CDR1 is WSHSY and CDR2 is SAAADI. CDR3 nucleotides: TGCGCCGGGTCTAGCGGGGATCACAATGAGCAGTTCTTC. Translated, it gives CAGSSGDHNEQFF.

Written as DNA, the CDR3 is TGTGCCAGCGGTCCGGGGCTAGCGGGAGCTCGTGGCCGCAATGAGCAGTTCTTC. This gives the protein CASGPGLAGARGRNEQFF. V and J are TRBV5-5 and TRBJ2-1; 10 nucleotides line up with TRBD2. The V and J ends lost 7 bases and 6 bases, in that order; junction bases with no gene match: 19. Germline CDR1 and CDR2: SGHKS and YYEKEE (reference sequence). This CDR3 contains 18 residues.